These 30 T cell receptor beta chains originate from one sample sequenced in a study of early T cells in non-severe SARS-CoV-2 infection (dated by TCRdb to about 2021). Library preparation employed 5' RACE. The reads were generated on a NextSeq 500. The raw public reads went through TCRdb reprocessing: fastp at Q25, MiXCR clone calling, in-frame beta chains kept. Here each entry gathers all rows of one CDR3 protein and keeps the most common genes and DNA. In this sample the table shows 65,000 to 80,000 distinct CDR3 sequences, roughly 13% of which occur a single time. The top ten clones comprise about 6% of the sample. Specimen: whole blood. The source is an adult who was a healthcare worker with PCR-confirmed SARS-CoV-2 infection or an uninfected control (not recorded which).

This clonotype was counted ten times or more. The chain combines TRBV2 with TRBJ2-7, with unresolved D. CDR1 is SNHLY, CDR2 FYNNEI, per germline. Trimming took 7 bases from V and 2 from J, leaving 12 bases between them. The CDR3 has 13 amino acids. The CDR3 protein is CASTGGLPYEQYF. The CDR3 DNA is TGTGCCAGCACCGGCGGTTTGCCCTACGAGCAGTACTTC.

This clonotype was recorded a few times. The CDR3 reads CASSLAGTGGNTIYF. DNA of the CDR3: TGTGCCAGCAGCTTAGCCGGGACGGGCGGAAACACCATATATTTT. The V call is TRBV7-6, the J call TRBJ1-3, with D perhaps TRBD1 (5 bases). V lost 0 bases to trimming and J lost 4 bases, with 10 bases between them. Germline V gene sequence: CDR1 SGHVS, CDR2 FNYEAQ. This CDR3 comprises 15 residues.

This clonotype occurred many times. The chain employs TRBV29-1 and TRBJ1-1, with a tentative D call TRBD1 (6 bases). CDR1 SQVTM and CDR2 ANQGSEA come from the germline V gene. V dropped 5 bases and J dropped 0 bases, with 19 bases sitting between them. The CDR3 has 16 residues. The CDR3 here is CSVSAFRGGVNTEAFF. Here the CDR3 DNA reads TGCAGCGTTAGTGCTTTCAGGGGAGGGGTGAACACTGAAGCTTTCTTT. The variable domain in full, with the rest retrieved from reference TRBV29-1 and TRBJ1-1, is SAVISQKPSRDICQRGTSLTIQCQVDSQVTMMFWYRQQPGQSLTLIATANQGSEATYESGFVIDKFPISRPNLTFSTLTVSNMSPEDSSIYLCSVSAFRGGVNTEAFFGQGTRLTVV.

The V call is TRBV2, the J call TRBJ2-2; D is undetermined. This CDR3 spans 12 amino acids. With 3 bases removed from V and 5 bases from J, the gap between germline ends came to 4 bases. The germline V gene has CDR1 SNHLY and CDR2 FYNNEI. The CDR3 DNA sequence: TGTGCCAGCAGTGAGAGAACCGGGGAGCTGTTTTTT. Protein sequence: CASSERTGELFF.

There are a few counts of this clonotype. V gene TRBV28 combines with J gene TRBJ1-5, with 8 bases lining up with TRBD1. The germline V gene encodes CDR1 MDHEN and CDR2 SYDVKM. CDR3 size: 16 residues. The J segment lost 2 bases and the V segment lost 5 bases, leaving 8 bases of the junction unmatched. The CDR3 nucleotides read TGTGCCAGCAGTCACAGGACAGGGAAGGGCAATCAGCCCCAGCATTTT. Amino acids: CASSHRTGKGNQPQHF.

This clonotype was observed a few times. The chain carries TRBV19 and TRBJ1-6; D possibly corresponds to TRBD1 (6 bases). Trimming stripped 6 bases from V and 7 bases from J, with 16 bases between. The CDR3 loop spans 15 amino acids. Germline assignment: CDR1 LNHDA and CDR2 SQIVND (reference sequence). CDR3 coding DNA: TGTGCCAGTAGCCCTCTAGGACAGCGAAATTCACCCCTCCACTTT. Its translation is CASSPLGQRNSPLHF.

This clonotype has a count of ten or more. This sequence joins TRBV7-9 and TRBJ2-1; the D gene is possibly TRBD2 (5 bases). CDR1 and CDR2 from the germline V gene are SEHNR and FQNEAQ (reference sequence). Between the trimmed V and J ends, which lost 1 base and 8 bases, there was a span of 12 bases. CDR3 length: 14 amino acids. The CDR3 region is CASSLGGDWDEQFF. The CDR3 DNA follows: TGTGCCAGCAGCTTAGGGGGAGATTGGGATGAGCAGTTCTTC.

This clonotype was seen ten or more times. V is TRBV7-6 and J is TRBJ1-4; no firm D call. This CDR3 is 16 amino acids long. Trimming took 5 bases from V and 4 from J, leaving 17 bases between them. Germline assignment: CDR1 SGHVS and CDR2 FNYEAQ. The CDR3 loop is CASSPGPWRVNEKLFF. CDR3 DNA: TGTGCCAGCAGCCCTGGGCCTTGGCGGGTTAATGAAAAACTGTTTTTT.

The chain links TRBV4-1 to TRBJ1-2; tentatively, D is TRBD1 (5 bases). The CDR3 is made up of 14 amino acids. V gave up 4 bases and J gave up 4 bases, with 13 bases separating them. CDR1 and CDR2 (germline): MGHRA, YSYEKL. CDR3 in amino acids: CASSPQGTGYGYTF. CDR3 in DNA: TGCGCCAGCAGCCCTCAGGGCACAGGCTATGGCTACACCTTC.

In this sample, this clonotype turned up once. At one end, the junction sequence differs from germline, possibly due to a read error. The genes are TRBV6-1 and TRBJ1-5; D might be TRBD1 (6 bases). There are 16 residues in the CDR3. Per germline, CDR1 MNHNS and CDR2 SASEGT. The DNA of the CDR3 is TGTGCCAGCACCCGACAGGTGAAGCTACCCCCTCAGCCCCCGCATTTT. Amino acids: CASTRQVKLPPQPPHF.

For the CDR3, the DNA is TGTGCCATTAAGAGGACAGGGGTCTACGAGCAGTACTTC. Translated, it gives CAIKRTGVYEQYF. This chain connects TRBV6-2 or TRBV6-3 to TRBJ2-7, with 9 positions matching TRBD1. The germline CDR1 and CDR2 sequences are MNHEY and SVGEGT. The CDR3 is made up of 13 amino acids. J lost 3 bases, V lost 10 bases, and 7 bases had no gene match.

This clonotype was seen only a few times. The V call is TRBV6-5, the J call TRBJ2-2; D perhaps matches TRBD1 (6 bases). CDR1 is MNHEY and CDR2 is SVGAGI in the germline V gene. Trimming took 7 bases from V and 6 from J, leaving 12 bases between them. This CDR3 has 13 amino acids. Here the CDR3 DNA reads TGTGCCAGCACACCGACAGGTTCCGGGGAGCTGTTTTTT. It encodes CASTPTGSGELFF.

The chain joins TRBV9 to TRBJ2-2, with D perhaps TRBD2 (5 bases). V lost 2 bases, J lost 4 bases, and 12 bases lay in between. The V gene's germline CDR1 is SGDLS and CDR2 YYNGEE. This CDR3 is 15 amino acids long. CDR3 residues: CASSVLAEITGELFF. Here the CDR3 DNA reads TGTGCCAGCAGCGTCCTAGCTGAGATCACCGGGGAGCTGTTTTTT.

Turning to this clonotype: This could be a read error, since a much larger clone is one nucleotide away. The V gene is TRBV6-5, the J gene TRBJ2-1; D unresolved. The CDR3 spans 14 residues. V was clipped by 10 bases and J by 2 bases, with 15 bases between them. CDR1 and CDR2 (germline): MNHEY, SVGAGI. The CDR3 nucleotides are TGTGCCACCGCCGCTGGGTCAACCTACAATGAGCAGTTCTTC. Amino acids: CATAAGSTYNEQFF.

V gene TRBV28 combines with J gene TRBJ2-6, with D tentatively TRBD1 (6 bases). CDR3 length: 15 amino acids. Germline V CDR1 and CDR2: MDHEN, SYDVKM. With 6 bases removed from V and 0 bases from J, the gap between germline ends came to 9 bases. This CDR3 reads CASSTQGSGANVLTF. CDR3 in DNA: TGTGCCAGCAGCACACAGGGCTCTGGGGCCAACGTCCTGACTTTC.

The CDR3 spells CASSFRTHSNQPQHF. DNA for the CDR3: TGTGCCAGCAGTTTCAGGACACATAGCAATCAGCCCCAGCATTTT. The J gene is TRBJ1-5, the V gene TRBV12-3 or TRBV12-4, with D tentatively TRBD1 (5 bases). The ends were cut back, 3 bases at V and 0 bases at J, with 9 bases in the middle. The CDR3 covers 15 residues.

The chain's CDR3 is CASSPLRAGANNEQFF. DNA of the CDR3: TGTGCCAGCAGTCCCCTCCGAGCGGGAGCAAACAATGAGCAGTTCTTC. The chain recombines TRBV27 with TRBJ2-1; 8 bases match TRBD2. Germline CDR1 MNHEY, CDR2 SMNVEV (reference sequence). The CDR3 length is 16 residues. V lost 5 bases, J lost 5 bases, and 11 bases stayed unmatched.

This clonotype has a handful of counts. The CDR3 loop is CATSRTGAVEKLFF. As DNA, the CDR3 is TGTGCCACCAGCAGGACAGGGGCAGTGGAAAAACTGTTTTTT. V gene TRBV15 combines with J gene TRBJ1-4; TRBD1 agrees at 8 bases. CDR3 length: 14 amino acids. Trimming took 3 bases from V and 8 from J; bases not matched to a gene: 5. CDR1 and CDR2 (germline): LNHNV, YYDKDF (reference sequence).

This clonotype has more than one count but fewer than ten. V gene TRBV7-2 combines with J gene TRBJ1-1, with 11 bases matching TRBD1. CDR3 length: 14 amino acids. CDR1 SGHTA and CDR2 FQGNSA come from the germline V gene. The trim removed 5 bases at V and 5 bases at J, leaving 4 bases unmatched. This CDR3 reads CASSGQGATTEAFF. The CDR3 bases are TGTGCCAGCAGCGGACAGGGGGCGACGACTGAAGCTTTCTTT.

The rearrangement uses TRBV2 and TRBJ2-5; D is possibly TRBD1 (6 bases). The germline V and J ends were trimmed by 0 bases and 2 bases, with 16 bases remaining between them. Looked up from germline, CDR1 is SNHLY and CDR2 is FYNNEI. This CDR3 is 17 amino acids long. The CDR3: CASSEARGTPFQETQYF. The DNA for the CDR3 is TGTGCCAGCAGTGAAGCTAGGGGGACCCCGTTTCAAGAGACCCAGTACTTC.

This clonotype was seen a few times. The chain couples TRBV2 to TRBJ1-2; D not resolved. This CDR3 spans 12 amino acids. Germline CDR1 and CDR2: SNHLY and FYNNEI. Trimming pared 11 bases from V and 8 bases from J, leaving 18 bases between. CDR3 sequence reads: CAALRQELGYTF. As DNA, the CDR3 is TGTGCCGCCCTTCGTCAGGAATTGGGCTACACCTTC. The full variable domain, rest sourced from reference TRBV2 and TRBJ1-2, is EPEVTQTPSHQVTQMGQEVILRCVPISNHLYFYWYRQILGQKVEFLVSFYNNEISEKSEIFDDQFSVERPDGSNFTLKIRSTKLEDSAMYFCAALRQELGYTFGSGTRLTVV.

This clonotype has only a few counts. The J gene is TRBJ2-7, the V gene TRBV7-2; D unclear. The germline V gene encodes CDR1 SGHTA and CDR2 FQGNSA. V lost 4 bases to trimming and J lost 0 bases, with 10 bases between them. The CDR3 consists of 14 residues. CDR3 loop: CASSSQSSSYEQYF. In nucleotides, the CDR3 is TGTGCCAGCAGCTCCCAGAGTAGCTCCTACGAGCAGTACTTC.

The sample holds many counts of this clonotype. This chain connects TRBV2 to TRBJ1-1; 9 nucleotides agree with TRBD1. Germline CDR1 SNHLY, CDR2 FYNNEI. After removal of 5 bases from V and 11 bases from J, the junction contained 9 bases not matched to a gene. The CDR3 extends over 13 amino acids. The CDR3 DNA reads as TGTGCCAGCAGTATAAGGCGACAGGGGGATGCTTTCTTT. Translating gives CASSIRRQGDAFF.

A single count supports this clonotype. The V gene is TRBV2, the J gene TRBJ1-1, with D maybe TRBD1 (6 bases). Germline loops: CDR1 SNHLY, CDR2 FYNNEI. V was shortened by 8 bases and J by 3 bases, with 13 bases between the two germline ends. This CDR3 has 13 amino acids. This chain's CDR3 is CASSPGGHTEAFF. The CDR3 DNA reads as TGTGCCAGCTCCCCGGGGGGCCACACTGAAGCTTTCTTT.

This clonotype has ten or more counts. This chain uses TRBV20-1 with TRBJ2-7; 12 bases map to TRBD2. J was trimmed by 7 bases and V by 6 bases; bases with no gene match: 7. The germline V gene encodes CDR1 DFQATT and CDR2 SNEGSKA (reference sequence). The CDR3 sequence is 13 residues long. In DNA, the CDR3 is TGCAGTGCCGTACTAGCGGGAGGCGAAGAGCAGTACTTC. This gives the protein CSAVLAGGEEQYF.

This clonotype has only a few counts. The rearrangement links TRBV18 to TRBJ2-2; D may be TRBD1 (5 bases). V lost 3 bases to trimming and J lost 6 bases, with 8 bases between them. CDR1 and CDR2 from the germline V gene are KGHSH and LQKENI. This CDR3 is built from 13 residues. The CDR3, as DNA: TGTGCCAGCTCACCCCCAGGGTCCGGGGAGCTGTTTTTT. Translated, it gives CASSPPGSGELFF.

This clonotype was observed a few times. The chain has TRBV3-1 and TRBJ2-5; TRBD2 matches 9 bases. In germline, CDR1 is LGHDT, CDR2 YNNKEL (reference sequence). The CDR3 is 14 residues long. V gave up 4 bases and J gave up 3 bases; unmatched junction bases: 3. The CDR3 region is CASSPPSGEETQYF. In DNA, the CDR3 is TGTGCCAGCAGCCCTCCTAGCGGGGAAGAGACCCAGTACTTC.

This clonotype appeared a few times. The chain recombines TRBV29-1 with TRBJ2-7; D remains ambiguous. Between the trimmed V and J ends, which lost 6 bases and 7 bases, there was a span of 19 bases. Germline V CDR1 and CDR2: SQVTM, ANQGSEA. The length of the CDR3 is 13 residues. The DNA for the CDR3 is TGCAGCGTGCGTGACTCCAGGTATGGGGAGCAGTACTTC. It codes for CSVRDSRYGEQYF.

The chain links TRBV3-1 to TRBJ2-1; 7 bases are shared with TRBD1. This CDR3 comprises 14 residues. V was pared by 3 bases and J by 14 bases, with 13 bases of the junction left unmatched. Per germline, CDR1 LGHDT and CDR2 YNNKEL (reference sequence). In DNA form, the CDR3 reads TGTGCCAGCAGCCAGGACAACCTGGACAGGACGAAGTTCTTC. Amino acids: CASSQDNLDRTKFF.

The chain joins TRBV6-1 to TRBJ1-1; the match to TRBD1 covers 8 bases. The CDR3 totals 15 residues. V shed 6 bases and J 0 bases; nucleotides not matched to a gene: 6. The germline gives CDR1 MNHNS, CDR2 SASEGT. DNA of the CDR3: TGTGCCAGCAGACCGGGACAGGCTATGAACACTGAAGCTTTCTTT. This encodes CASRPGQAMNTEAFF.